A selection of T cell receptor beta chains follows, all from one sample in a study of T cells in narcolepsy. TCRdb's copy holds only in-frame clones and misses some; the assay was immunoSEQ multiplex PCR. The data hold about 34,000 clones, with 82% observed a single time. Sequencing was performed on CD45RA- memory CD4+ T cells from PBMCs. These receptors were collected from a human donor with narcolepsy. CDR3s include the opening cysteine and the closing phenylalanine or tryptophan. The order of the fields is clone size, D gene, J gene, V gene, CDR3 DNA, CDR3 protein. D genes are given only for firm matches. Only part of the rows carry a size: once, few, many, or a class if the clone is expanded.

-,TRBD2,TRBJ2-5,TRBV10-3,TGTGCCATCAGTGCTAGCGGGGGCCCTGAAAACCAAGAGACCCAGTACTTC,CAISASGGPENQETQYF
-,-,TRBJ2-5,TRBV6-1,TGTGCCAGCAGTGTGGGGTACCAAGAGACCCAGTACTTC,CASSVGYQETQYF
-,TRBD1,TRBJ2-7,TRBV10-1,TGCGCCAGCAGTGGGGACAGCAGCTACGAGCAGTACTTC,CASSGDSSYEQYF
-,TRBD2,TRBJ2-7,TRBV5-1,TGCGCCAGCAGCTTTTCCGGCGGGAGCTACGAGCAGTACTTC,CASSFSGGSYEQYF
-,-,TRBJ1-6,TRBV9,TGTGCCAGCAGCCCCAGTACCCCCAGGGCAAATTCACCCCTCCACTTT,CASSPSTPRANSPLHF
-,-,TRBJ2-7,TRBV5-1,TGCGCCAGCAGCCCGACCCCCGGACAGTCCTACGAGCAGTACTTC,CASSPTPGQSYEQYF
-,TRBD1,TRBJ1-1,TRBV4-3,TGCGCCAGCAGCCAAGAAGGACAGGGGGCATGGAGGACTGAAGCTTTCTTT,CASSQEGQGAWRTEAFF
-,-,TRBJ1-2,TRBV6-6,TGTGCCAGCAGTTACGACGGAACCTATGGCTACACCTTC,CASSYDGTYGYTF
-,TRBD1,TRBJ2-2,TRBV6-5,TGTGCCAGCAACACAGGGGCAGCCGGGGAGCTGTTTTTT,CASNTGAAGELFF
-,-,TRBJ1-1,TRBV6-6,TGTGCCAGCAGTTTGGAGGGGTTGGGTGTCCCTGAAGCTTTCTTT,CASSLEGLGVPEAFF
-,-,TRBJ1-1,TRBV5-4,TGTGCCAGCAGCTTGACGGGAGGGGTCACTGAAGCTTTCTTT,CASSLTGGVTEAFF
-,-,TRBJ1-3,TRBV18,TGTGCCAGCTCACCAGTTTCAACGGCCTCTGGAAACACCATATATTTT,CASSPVSTASGNTIYF
-,TRBD1,TRBJ1-2,TRBV6-5,TGTGCCAGCGGATCTCCGGGACAGGCGAACTATGGCTACACCTTC,CASGSPGQANYGYTF
-,TRBD1,TRBJ1-1,TRBV7-2,TGTGCCAGCAGCCTCCGGGACAGGATCATGAACACTGAAGCTTTCTTT,CASSLRDRIMNTEAFF
-,-,TRBJ1-2,TRBV5-5,TGTGCCAGCAGCCAGGCAGGATCCGGGCGGGGCTACACCTTC,CASSQAGSGRGYTF
-,-,TRBJ1-1,TRBV5-8,TGTGCCAGCAGCTTGGGACAGATAAACACTGAAGCTTTCTTT,CASSLGQINTEAFF
-,-,TRBJ1-2,TRBV4-3,TGCGCCAGCAGCCAAGAAGGAAAGGATGGCTACACCTTC,CASSQEGKDGYTF
-,TRBD2,TRBJ2-1,TRBV9,TGTGCCAGCAGTCTAGCGGGACGAGGAAATGAGCAGTTCTTC,CASSLAGRGNEQFF
-,TRBD1,TRBJ2-2,TRBV5-1,TGCGCCAGCAGCTTGACGGGACAGGGGGCGGACACCGGGGAGCTGTTTTTT,CASSLTGQGADTGELFF
-,-,TRBJ2-7,TRBV5-1,TGCGCCAGCAGCTTGGAAGGGGGGGGGAGCGACGAGCAGTACTTC,CASSLEGGGSDEQYF
-,TRBD1,TRBJ2-6,TRBV6-6,TGTGCCAGCGGACCTCCACAGGGGGCTGGGGCCAACGTCCTGACTTTC,CASGPPQGAGANVLTF
-,-,TRBJ2-7,TRBV28,TGTGCCACCAAACCTTCGCGCCTCTCCTACGAGCAGTACTTC,CATKPSRLSYEQYF
-,-,TRBJ1-1,TRBV7-8,TGTGCCAGCAGCCTGAACACTGAAGCTTTCTTT,CASSLNTEAFF
-,TRBD1,TRBJ2-7,TRBV29-1,TGCCCCCAGGTCCGGGACAGGGGCCCGTACTTC,CPQVRDRGPYF
-,TRBD1,TRBJ2-7,TRBV4-3,TGCGCCAGCAGCCAGTCCGGGACAGGGGAGTACGAGCAGTACTTC,CASSQSGTGEYEQYF
-,TRBD1,TRBJ1-2,TRBV7-3,TGTGCCAGCAGGGAAAACAGGGGCGGCGGCTACACCTTC,CASRENRGGGYTF
few,-,TRBJ1-6,TRBV14,TGTGCCAGCAGCCAAAGACCGTTCGGTGTTTCACCCCTCCACTTT,CASSQRPFGVSPLHF
few,TRBD1,TRBJ1-5,TRBV5-1,TGCGCCAGCAGCTTGGGACAGGGCCATCAGCCCCAGCATTTT,CASSLGQGHQPQHF
-,-,TRBJ1-2,TRBV2,TGTGCCAGCAGCGCGCCAGCCTTCTATGGCTACACCTTC,CASSAPAFYGYTF
-,-,TRBJ2-7,TRBV4-1,TGCGCCAGCAGCCAAGATAGGACAGACTCCTACGAGCAGTACTTC,CASSQDRTDSYEQYF
-,-,TRBJ1-1,TRBV6-1,TGTGCCAGCATAGGGTACATGAACACTGAAGCTTTCTTT,CASIGYMNTEAFF
-,TRBD1,TRBJ1-4,TRBV4-2,TGTGCCAGCAGCCCCGGACAGGGCGGGTATGGAACTAATGAAAAACTGTTTTTT,CASSPGQGGYGTNEKLFF
few,TRBD2,TRBJ2-5,TRBV11-3,TGTGCCAGCAGCTTAGGGGGGGGACAAGAGACCCAGTACTTC,CASSLGGGQETQYF
-,TRBD1,TRBJ2-3,TRBV7-2,TGTGCCAGCAGCCCCAGGGGGCCAGATACGCAGTATTTT,CASSPRGPDTQYF
once,-,TRBJ1-1,TRBV30,TGTGCCTGGAGTGTCCTAGCTCCGGGCCTCGGGGGGATGAACACTGAAGCTTTCTTT,CAWSVLAPGLGGMNTEAFF